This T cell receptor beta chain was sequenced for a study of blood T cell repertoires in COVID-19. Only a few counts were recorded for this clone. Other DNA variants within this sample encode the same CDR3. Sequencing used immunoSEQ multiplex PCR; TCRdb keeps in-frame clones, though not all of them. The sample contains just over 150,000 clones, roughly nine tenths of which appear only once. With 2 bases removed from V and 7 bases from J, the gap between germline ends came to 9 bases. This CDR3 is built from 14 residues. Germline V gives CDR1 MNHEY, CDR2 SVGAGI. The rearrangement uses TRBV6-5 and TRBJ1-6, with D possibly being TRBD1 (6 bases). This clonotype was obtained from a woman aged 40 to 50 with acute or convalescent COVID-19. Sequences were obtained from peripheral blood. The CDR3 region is CASSYQGWNSPLHF. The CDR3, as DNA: TGTGCCAGCAGTTACCAGGGGTGGAATTCACCCCTCCACTTT.